What follows are 3 T cell receptor beta chains derived from one specimen sequenced in a study of beta chain features in type 1 diabetes. Expressed TCRB transcripts were sequenced because the entire RNA isolate underwent reverse transcription. TCRdb's copy holds only in-frame clones and misses some; the assay was immunoSEQ multiplex PCR. Among about 320,000 clones, 12% to 15% were seen once, and the ten largest hold around 7%. The sample was central memory CD4+ T cells from blood. The receptors derive from a man younger than 45 in good health.

The rearrangement links TRBV11-2 to TRBJ2-7, with no clear D. V was clipped by 6 bases and J by 3 bases, with 12 bases between them. From germline, CDR1 is SGHAT and CDR2 FQNNGV. The CDR3 extends over 13 amino acids. The CDR3 spells CASSVGSYYEQYV. The CDR3 DNA is TGTGCCAGCAGTGTAGGGTCTTACTACGAGCAGTACGTC.

CDR3 in DNA: TGCAGCGTTGTGGGACTAGCGGGCCTATCCTACGAGCAGTACTTC. It encodes CSVVGLAGLSYEQYF. The chain carries TRBV29-1 and TRBJ2-7; 12 bases align to TRBD2. The CDR3 runs to 15 residues. Germline CDR1 and CDR2: SQVTM and ANQGSEA. The J segment lost 1 base and the V segment lost 4 bases, leaving 5 bases of the junction unmatched.

This chain's CDR3 is CASSSGGGWSGYTF. The CDR3 nucleotides read TGTGCCAGCAGCTCAGGCGGGGGCTGGAGTGGCTACACCTTC. The chain uses TRBV5-5 and TRBJ1-2; tentatively, D is TRBD1 (6 bases). The V gene's germline CDR1 is SGHKS and CDR2 YYEKEE (reference sequence). This CDR3 region has 14 residues. Trimming took off 3 bases at V and 7 bases at J, with 16 bases between the two ends.